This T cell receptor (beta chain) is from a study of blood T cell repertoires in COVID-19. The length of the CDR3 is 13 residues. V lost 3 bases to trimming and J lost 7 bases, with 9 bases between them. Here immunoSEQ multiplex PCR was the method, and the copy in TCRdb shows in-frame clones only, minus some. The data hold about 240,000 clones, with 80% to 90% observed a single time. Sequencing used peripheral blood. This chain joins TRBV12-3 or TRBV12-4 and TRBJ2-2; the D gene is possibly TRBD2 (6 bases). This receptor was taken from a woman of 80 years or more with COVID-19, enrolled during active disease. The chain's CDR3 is CASSLGEVGELFF. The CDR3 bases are TGTGCCAGCAGTTTGGGGGAGGTCGGGGAGCTGTTTTTT.